A single sample gave rise to the 24 T cell receptor beta chains below, sequenced in a study of T cells in Graves' hyperthyroidism and ophthalmopathy. It was RNA transcripts that yielded the amplified TCR beta CDR3 regions. Primed by the HTBI set, a first-round RT-PCR was run on the TCR CDR3. TCRdb reprocessed the multiplex PCR reads via MiXCR and lists one record per CDR3 protein. The profile covers about 560,000 distinct CDR3 sequences, with 16% appearing a single time and around a sixth taken by the ten largest. Sequenced input: blood. The receptors come from a woman in her late teens or twenties with Graves' hyperthyroidism.

This clonotype was recorded at least ten times. CDR3 DNA sequence: TGTGCCAGCAGCGACAGGACTAGGGACACTGAAGCTTTCTTT. Protein: CASSDRTRDTEAFF. V gene TRBV12-3 or TRBV12-4 combines with J gene TRBJ1-1, with D tentatively TRBD1 (6 bases). The CDR3 has 14 amino acids. Trimming left V 6 bases short and J 3 bases short, with 14 bases between.

The rearrangement uses TRBV4-1 and TRBJ1-2; 8 bases agree with TRBD1. The V and J ends lost 5 bases and 0 bases, in that order; junction bases with no gene match: 5. CDR1 and CDR2 (germline): MGHRA, YSYEKL. The CDR3 totals 15 residues. In DNA form, the CDR3 reads TGCGCCAGCAGCTTTCGACAGGGGACTAACTATGGCTACACCTTC. It is translated as CASSFRQGTNYGYTF.

This clonotype was seen at least ten times. V is TRBV6-2 or TRBV6-3 and J is TRBJ2-5, with D possibly called TRBD1 or TRBD2 (5 bases each). Trimming left V 8 bases short and J 4 bases short, with 17 bases between. The CDR3 length is 14 residues. Looked up from germline, CDR1 is MNHEY and CDR2 is SVGEGT. This CDR3 reads CASAGTLTRETQYF. The CDR3 nucleotides are TGTGCCAGCGCCGGGACCCTGACGCGAGAGACCCAGTACTTC.

The chain is built from TRBV7-9 and TRBJ2-2, with 9 bases aligning to TRBD2. The CDR3 extends over 16 amino acids. Losses at the gene ends were 7 bases for V and 4 bases for J; bases not matched to a gene: 10. Looked up from germline, CDR1 is SEHNR and CDR2 is FQNEAQ (reference sequence). CDR3 sequence reads: CASNLLRGGGTGELFF. The CDR3 region has the DNA TGTGCCAGCAACCTACTCCGCGGGGGGGGCACCGGGGAGCTGTTTTTT.

This clonotype was seen many times. The rearrangement links TRBV12-3 or TRBV12-4 to TRBJ1-6; no firm D call. V lost 3 bases, J lost 0 bases, and 12 bases lay in between. This CDR3 has 17 residues. The CDR3 loop is CASSLRAGSSYNSPLHF. In DNA, the CDR3 is TGTGCCAGCAGTTTGAGGGCAGGCAGCTCCTATAATTCACCCCTCCACTTT.

The genes are TRBV19 and TRBJ1-1; D remains ambiguous. Germline V gives CDR1 LNHDA, CDR2 SQIVND (reference sequence). CDR3 length: 14 amino acids. The ends were cut back, 2 bases at V and 0 bases at J, with 7 bases in the middle. DNA of the CDR3: TGTGCCAGTAGTATAAACAGATTGAACACTGAAGCTTTCTTT. It is translated as CASSINRLNTEAFF.

This clonotype was counted ten times or more. The chain has TRBV5-1 and TRBJ2-3, with 12 bases matching TRBD2. The CDR3 loop spans 16 amino acids. Germline trimming cut 0 bases from V and 2 bases from J; bases unmatched to any gene: 1. Germline CDR1 is SGHRS and CDR2 is YFSETQ. This CDR3 reads CASSLGLAGDTDTQYF. DNA of the CDR3: TGCGCCAGCAGCTTGGGACTAGCGGGGGACACAGATACGCAGTATTTT.

This clonotype showed up just a few times. The chain is built from TRBV4-3 and TRBJ1-6; maybe TRBD1 (5 bases). The V gene lost 0 bases and the J gene lost 8 bases, with 11 bases spanning the gap. This CDR3 region has 15 residues. The germline gives CDR1 LGHNA, CDR2 YSLEER. In nucleotides, the CDR3 is TGCGCCAGCAGCCAAGATGAGGGGAGAGATTCACCCCTCCACTTT. Translated, it gives CASSQDEGRDSPLHF.

The chain carries TRBV28 and TRBJ2-5; 13 bases are a match to TRBD2. Germline CDR1 MDHEN, CDR2 SYDVKM. The CDR3 totals 16 residues. V lost 5 bases, J lost 0 bases, and 3 bases stayed unmatched. The CDR3 DNA sequence: TGTGCCAGCAGTGGACTAGCGGGGGCCCACCAAGAGACCCAGTACTTC. It yields the protein CASSGLAGAHQETQYF.

V and J are TRBV29-1 and TRBJ1-2; D uncertain. This CDR3 is built from 12 residues. The V gene lost 6 bases and the J gene lost 7 bases, with 15 bases spanning the gap. Germline loops: CDR1 SQVTM, CDR2 ANQGSEA. As DNA, the CDR3 is TGCAGCGTCCCACACGCTTGGGGTGGCTACACCTTC. The encoded protein is CSVPHAWGGYTF.

This clonotype was detected a few times. V gene TRBV20-1 combines with J gene TRBJ2-3; 9 bases are a match to TRBD2. V gave up 6 bases and J gave up 2 bases; unmatched junction bases: 3. Germline V gives CDR1 DFQATT, CDR2 SNEGSKA (reference sequence). The CDR3 is made up of 13 amino acids. The CDR3 sequence: CSAQRGDTDTQYF. The CDR3 DNA follows: TGCAGTGCCCAGCGGGGGGACACAGATACGCAGTATTTT.

This sequence joins TRBV20-1 and TRBJ2-1, with unresolved D. Per the germline V gene, CDR1 is DFQATT and CDR2 is SNEGSKA (reference sequence). Trimming removed 0 bases at V and 6 bases at J, with 18 bases between. CDR3 length: 16 residues. CDR3 residues: CSARDLLTFTGNEQFF. As DNA, the CDR3 is TGCAGTGCTAGAGATCTATTGACTTTCACCGGCAATGAGCAGTTCTTC.

The chain couples TRBV28 to TRBJ1-5, with 8 bases lining up with TRBD1. Germline assignment: CDR1 MDHEN and CDR2 SYDVKM. This CDR3 region has 19 residues. Trimming at V came to 5 bases and at J to 3 bases, leaving 18 bases not matched to a gene. CDR3 amino acids: CASSAGGEIFTFLNQPQHF. CDR3 sequence (DNA): TGTGCCAGCAGTGCAGGGGGCGAAATTTTTACCTTTCTCAATCAGCCCCAGCATTTT.

The V and J genes are TRBV12-3 or TRBV12-4 and TRBJ2-3; no clear D gene. Trimming left V 4 bases short and J 5 bases short, with 10 bases between. CDR3 length equals 13 residues. The CDR3 spells CASSYNPGDTQYF. For the CDR3, the DNA is TGTGCCAGCAGTTACAACCCGGGAGATACGCAGTATTTT.

This chain connects TRBV27 to TRBJ1-5; TRBD1 matches 7 bases. The trim removed 3 bases at V and 0 bases at J, leaving 5 bases unmatched. The CDR3 has 16 amino acids. Germline V CDR1 and CDR2: MNHEY, SMNVEV (reference sequence). Written as DNA, the CDR3 is TGTGCCAGCAGTTTTGCAGGGGGGAATAGCAATCAGCCCCAGCATTTT. Its translation is CASSFAGGNSNQPQHF.

Ten or more counts support this clonotype. The genes are TRBV2 and TRBJ1-5; D is possibly TRBD1 (5 bases). The CDR3 covers 15 residues. Germline V gene lookup returns CDR1 SNHLY and CDR2 FYNNEI. The V gene lost 6 bases and the J gene lost 0 bases, with 12 bases spanning the gap. The CDR3 DNA reads TGTGCCAGCAGCGCGGGACTGTATAGCAATCAGCCCCAGCATTTT. Translated: CASSAGLYSNQPQHF.

This clonotype was seen many times. The rearrangement links TRBV3-1 to TRBJ1-2; a possible D gene is TRBD1 (6 bases). Trimming shortened V by 1 base and J by 2 bases, and 14 bases separated the two germline ends. CDR3 length equals 16 residues. Germline V gives CDR1 LGHDT, CDR2 YNNKEL (reference sequence). The CDR3 here is CASSQVGGWPNYGYTF. CDR3 nucleotides: TGTGCCAGCAGCCAAGTAGGGGGATGGCCGAACTATGGCTACACCTTC.

V usage is TRBV7-9 and J usage is TRBJ2-7, with D tentatively TRBD2 (5 bases). The CDR3 runs to 13 residues. Trimming pared 6 bases from V and 0 bases from J, leaving 9 bases between. Germline CDR1 is SEHNR and CDR2 is FQNEAQ (reference sequence). CDR3 sequence: CASSKSGSYEQYF. The CDR3 DNA follows: TGTGCCAGCAGTAAAAGCGGCTCCTACGAGCAGTACTTC.

This clonotype was counted at least ten times. In DNA form, the CDR3 reads TGCAGTGCTAGAGCCGTTTTCGGGACTAGCGGGAAAGATACGCAGTATTTT. This translates into CSARAVFGTSGKDTQYF. The rearrangement joins TRBV20-1 to TRBJ2-3; 13 bases align to TRBD2. The CDR3 has 17 amino acids. Germline-derived CDR1 and CDR2 are DFQATT and SNEGSKA (reference sequence). Unmatched junction bases numbered 9, after V lost 1 base and J lost 5 bases.

The rearrangement links TRBV25-1 to TRBJ2-7; 10 bases align to TRBD2. V gave up 6 bases and J gave up 2 bases; unmatched junction bases: 4. The CDR3 has 14 amino acids. Looked up from germline, CDR1 is MGHDK and CDR2 is SYGVNS. CDR3 amino acids: CASRQAGGPYEQYF. The CDR3 region has the DNA TGTGCCAGCAGACAAGCGGGAGGGCCCTACGAGCAGTACTTC.

This clonotype has just a few counts. V and J are TRBV5-5 and TRBJ2-3; D is possibly TRBD2 (6 bases). The V gene lost 0 bases and the J gene lost 2 bases, with 13 bases spanning the gap. Germline CDR1 SGHKS, CDR2 YYEKEE (reference sequence). The CDR3 has 16 amino acids. CDR3 protein: CASSLEGSGFTDTQYF. The CDR3 nucleotides are TGTGCCAGCAGCTTGGAGGGTAGCGGCTTCACAGATACGCAGTATTTT.

This clonotype was seen only a few times. With a much larger clone just one base away, this may be a read error. The chain couples TRBV12-3 or TRBV12-4 to TRBJ1-1; D gene ambiguous. The CDR3 is made up of 14 amino acids. CDR3 nucleotides: TGTGCCAGCAGCCCGACCCGAAAGGTCACTGGAGCTTTCTTT. This encodes CASSPTRKVTGAFF.

This clonotype was recorded at least ten times. V usage is TRBV7-2 and J usage is TRBJ1-4; maybe TRBD1 (6 bases). CDR1 SGHTA and CDR2 FQGNSA come from the germline V gene. This CDR3 spans 16 amino acids. The V end was cut by 2 bases, the J end by 0 bases, with 10 bases between. This CDR3 is CASSLHRDATNEKLFF. DNA of the CDR3: TGTGCCAGCAGCTTACACAGGGACGCAACTAATGAAAAACTGTTTTTT. Variable domain in full (rest from reference TRBV7-2 and TRBJ1-4): GAGVSQSPSNKVTEKGKDVELRCDPISGHTALYWYRQSLGQGLEFLIYFQGNSAPDKSGLPSDRFSAERTGGSVSTLTIQRTQQEDSAVYLCASSLHRDATNEKLFFGSGTQLSVL.

This clonotype came up many times. V is TRBV20-1 and J is TRBJ1-1; 8 positions match TRBD1. Germline V gives CDR1 DFQATT, CDR2 SNEGSKA (reference sequence). With V trimmed by 5 bases and J by 6 bases, 14 bases remained unmatched. The CDR3 sequence is 15 residues long. The CDR3 region is CSARRTGTGIAEAFF. DNA for the CDR3: TGCAGTGCTCGCCGAACCGGGACAGGTATCGCTGAAGCTTTCTTT.